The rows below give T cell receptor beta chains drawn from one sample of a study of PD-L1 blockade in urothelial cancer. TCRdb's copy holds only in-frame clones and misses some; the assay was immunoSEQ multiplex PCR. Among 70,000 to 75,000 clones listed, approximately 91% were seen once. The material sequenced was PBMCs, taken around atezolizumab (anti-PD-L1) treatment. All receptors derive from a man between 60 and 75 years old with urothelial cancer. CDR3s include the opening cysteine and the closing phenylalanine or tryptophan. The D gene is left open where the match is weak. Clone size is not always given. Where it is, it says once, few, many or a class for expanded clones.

DNA: TGTGCCAGCAGCTTGGGGACAGGGGAGCAGTACTTC; CDR3: CASSLGTGEQYF; D: TRBD1; V: TRBV7-9; size: -; J: TRBJ2-7
DNA: TGTGCCAGCAGCCCCCGGGGACAGGGGGATGGCTACACCTTC; CDR3: CASSPRGQGDGYTF; D: TRBD1; V: TRBV9; size: -; J: TRBJ1-2
DNA: TGTGCCAGCGATACAGGCGATGGGGAGACCCAGTACTTC; CDR3: CASDTGDGETQYF; D: -; V: TRBV2; size: few; J: TRBJ2-5
DNA: TGTGCCAGCAGTGGTATGGGGAGGTACAACTATGGCTACACCTTC; CDR3: CASSGMGRYNYGYTF; D: -; V: TRBV6-1; size: -; J: TRBJ1-2
DNA: TGCGCCAGCAGCCCTGAGCCCGGGACAGAACCCACAGATACGCAGTATTTT; CDR3: CASSPEPGTEPTDTQYF; D: TRBD1; V: TRBV4-1; size: -; J: TRBJ2-3
DNA: TGTGCCTGGAGTTTCTTGGGGGGACGGTCGTCCTACGAGCAGTACTTC; CDR3: CAWSFLGGRSSYEQYF; D: -; V: TRBV30; size: -; J: TRBJ2-7
DNA: TGCGCCAGCAGTCTCCATCCCCGCCAGGATAGCACAGATACGCAGTATTTT; CDR3: CASSLHPRQDSTDTQYF; D: -; V: TRBV23-1; size: -; J: TRBJ2-3
DNA: TGCGCCAGCAGCCAAGTGGGCCAGGCGAACACTGAAGCTTTCTTT; CDR3: CASSQVGQANTEAFF; D: -; V: TRBV4-1; size: few; J: TRBJ1-1
DNA: TGCGCCAGCAGCCCACGGGATAATGGTAACACTGAAGCTTTCTTT; CDR3: CASSPRDNGNTEAFF; D: -; V: TRBV5-1; size: -; J: TRBJ1-1
DNA: TGTGCCAGCAGCAAAGGGGTCTACGAGCAGTACTTC; CDR3: CASSKGVYEQYF; D: -; V: TRBV6-6; size: -; J: TRBJ2-7
DNA: TGTGCCAGCTCACCCCTAGCGGGGGGTACTAGCACAGATACGCAGTATTTT; CDR3: CASSPLAGGTSTDTQYF; D: TRBD2; V: TRBV18; size: -; J: TRBJ2-3
DNA: TGTGCCACCTCTACAGGGTCAGAGACCCAGTACTTC; CDR3: CATSTGSETQYF; D: -; V: TRBV28; size: -; J: TRBJ2-5
DNA: TGTGCCAGCAGTAGACAGACAGGGGCCTACGAGCAGTACTTC; CDR3: CASSRQTGAYEQYF; D: TRBD1; V: TRBV27; size: -; J: TRBJ2-7
DNA: TGTGCCAGCAGCTTGTCCGGGACAGGGGGTGAAAAACTGTTTTTT; CDR3: CASSLSGTGGEKLFF; D: TRBD1; V: TRBV5-5; size: -; J: TRBJ1-4
DNA: TGCGCCAGCAGCCAACCCGAGGAGCACTATGGCTACACCTTC; CDR3: CASSQPEEHYGYTF; D: -; V: TRBV4-1; size: -; J: TRBJ1-2
DNA: TGTGCCAGCAGCCACATGGGACAGCAGAAGACCCAGTACTTC; CDR3: CASSHMGQQKTQYF; D: TRBD1; V: TRBV7-6; size: -; J: TRBJ2-5
DNA: TGTGCCAGCAGCTCCTCCCGGTTCGCCTACGAGCAGTACTTC; CDR3: CASSSSRFAYEQYF; D: -; V: TRBV27; size: -; J: TRBJ2-7
DNA: TGTGCCAGTAGTGGACAGGTCTACGAGCAGTACTTC; CDR3: CASSGQVYEQYF; D: TRBD1; V: TRBV19; size: -; J: TRBJ2-7
DNA: TGTGCCACCAGCTCTAGACCCCCCCTCGAGGGAAGCACAGATACGCAGTATTTT; CDR3: CATSSRPPLEGSTDTQYF; D: -; V: TRBV15; size: -; J: TRBJ2-3
DNA: TGTGCCAGTAGGGCACGGACAGTCCAAGAGACCCAGTACTTC; CDR3: CASRARTVQETQYF; D: -; V: TRBV19; size: -; J: TRBJ2-5
DNA: TGTGCCATCTATAGGCAGGGGGACGGCTACACCTTC; CDR3: CAIYRQGDGYTF; D: TRBD1; V: TRBV6-5; size: once; J: TRBJ1-2
DNA: TGTGCCAGTAGTATGGGTGGCCCAGGTCCGCTCTATGGCTACACCTTC; CDR3: CASSMGGPGPLYGYTF; D: -; V: TRBV19; size: -; J: TRBJ1-2
DNA: TGTGCCAGCAGCGTACAGGGGGGGAACACTGAAGCTTTCTTT; CDR3: CASSVQGGNTEAFF; D: TRBD1; V: TRBV7-2; size: few; J: TRBJ1-1
DNA: TGTGCCAGCAGCTTAGCGCACGAGGAGACCCAGTACTTC; CDR3: CASSLAHEETQYF; D: -; V: TRBV7-2; size: -; J: TRBJ2-5
DNA: TGTGCCTGGAGTACAGGGGGGGATACGCAGTATTTT; CDR3: CAWSTGGDTQYF; D: TRBD1; V: TRBV30; size: -; J: TRBJ2-3
DNA: TGTGCCAGCAGGTGGACTAGCGGGCAATTATACGAGCAGTACTTC; CDR3: CASRWTSGQLYEQYF; D: TRBD2; V: TRBV6-1; size: -; J: TRBJ2-7
DNA: TGTGCCAGCAGTGAGGGGCTTTACGAGCAGTACTTC; CDR3: CASSEGLYEQYF; D: -; V: TRBV6-1; size: -; J: TRBJ2-7
DNA: TGTGCCAGCAGTAGACAGGGGGCAATAGTAGAAAAACTGTTTTTT; CDR3: CASSRQGAIVEKLFF; D: TRBD1; V: TRBV6-1; size: -; J: TRBJ1-4
DNA: TGTGCCAGCAGCCCGGGACTCTCCTCTTGGGAGACCCAGTACTTC; CDR3: CASSPGLSSWETQYF; D: -; V: TRBV5-4; size: -; J: TRBJ2-5
DNA: TGTGCCAGCTCACCACCGCCGGGAGGCGCGAACACTGAAGCTTTCTTT; CDR3: CASSPPPGGANTEAFF; D: -; V: TRBV18; size: -; J: TRBJ1-1
DNA: TGTGCCAGCAGCCCAACCGGTAGATTCCCGTGGCAGGGTGGAGATACGCAGTATTTT; CDR3: CASSPTGRFPWQGGDTQYF; D: -; V: TRBV7-9; size: -; J: TRBJ2-3
DNA: TGCAGCGTTCTCCAGTACGAGCAGTACTTC; CDR3: CSVLQYEQYF; D: -; V: TRBV29-1; size: -; J: TRBJ2-7
DNA: TGTGCCGGGGGGGGGAGTGGCGAGACCCAGTACTTC; CDR3: CAGGGSGETQYF; D: TRBD2; V: TRBV2; size: -; J: TRBJ2-5
DNA: TGTGCCAGCTCACCTGGTTCCCAATCGCGAGGCGATTCACCCCTCCACTTT; CDR3: CASSPGSQSRGDSPLHF; D: -; V: TRBV18; size: few; J: TRBJ1-6
DNA: TGTGCCAGCAGTCAAGCAGGGATTGGCAATCAGCCCCAGCATTTT; CDR3: CASSQAGIGNQPQHF; D: -; V: TRBV28; size: -; J: TRBJ1-5
DNA: TGTGCCAGCAGCGGAGGACTAGCGGGGGTCCAAGAGACCCAGTACTTC; CDR3: CASSGGLAGVQETQYF; D: TRBD2; V: TRBV9; size: -; J: TRBJ2-5
DNA: TGCGCCAGCAGCCAAGAAGGGAGCGGGAGGGCCGGTCATGAGCAGTTCTTC; CDR3: CASSQEGSGRAGHEQFF; D: TRBD2; V: TRBV4-3; size: -; J: TRBJ2-1
DNA: TGCGCCAGCAGCCAAGAATCAGGGTACGAGCAGTACTTC; CDR3: CASSQESGYEQYF; D: -; V: TRBV4-3; size: -; J: TRBJ2-7
DNA: TGTGCCAGCTCACGGAAGGAGGGAGGCTACACCTTC; CDR3: CASSRKEGGYTF; D: -; V: TRBV18; size: once; J: TRBJ1-2
DNA: TGTGCCAGTAGATGGGACAGCTATGGCTACACCTTC; CDR3: CASRWDSYGYTF; D: TRBD1; V: TRBV19; size: few; J: TRBJ1-2
DNA: TGTGCCAGCAGCTCTAGCGGAGGCTACAATGAGCAGTTCTTC; CDR3: CASSSSGGYNEQFF; D: TRBD2; V: TRBV6-1; size: -; J: TRBJ2-1
DNA: TGTGCCAGCAGTATGTCAGGGAGGTGGGACTATGGCTACACCTTC; CDR3: CASSMSGRWDYGYTF; D: -; V: TRBV6-5; size: few; J: TRBJ1-2
DNA: TGCGCCAGCAGCTTGGATACAGCGGGAGGGGAGGAGCAGTACTTC; CDR3: CASSLDTAGGEEQYF; D: TRBD2; V: TRBV5-1; size: -; J: TRBJ2-7
DNA: TGCGCCAGCAGCCAAGATGGCAGGGTCGGCGGCTACACCTTC; CDR3: CASSQDGRVGGYTF; D: -; V: TRBV4-1; size: -; J: TRBJ1-2
DNA: TGCGCCAGCAGCCCGACCGGACAAATTAGTTTGGAAGGCTACACCTTC; CDR3: CASSPTGQISLEGYTF; D: -; V: TRBV4-1; size: -; J: TRBJ1-2
DNA: TGTGCCAGCAGTGAATCTCCGACAGGTGGGGACAATGAGCAGTTCTTC; CDR3: CASSESPTGGDNEQFF; D: -; V: TRBV2; size: -; J: TRBJ2-1
DNA: TGTGCCAGCAGTGAGACTAGCGGGGGTTACAATGAGCAGTTCTTC; CDR3: CASSETSGGYNEQFF; D: TRBD2; V: TRBV6-1; size: -; J: TRBJ2-1
DNA: TGTGCCAGCAGCGCGGGACTAGCGGGGGGGCATTCCTACAATGAGCAGTTCTTC; CDR3: CASSAGLAGGHSYNEQFF; D: TRBD2; V: TRBV9; size: -; J: TRBJ2-1
DNA: TGTGCCATCACCCCCGGACAGGGTTACGAGCAGTACTTC; CDR3: CAITPGQGYEQYF; D: TRBD1; V: TRBV10-3; size: -; J: TRBJ2-7
DNA: TGTGCCAGCAGTGCCGGGACTAGCGGGAGCACAGATACGCAGTATTTT; CDR3: CASSAGTSGSTDTQYF; D: TRBD2; V: TRBV27; size: -; J: TRBJ2-3
DNA: TGTGCCAGCACCCAGGGGCAGGGCCTGCGCTACACCTTC; CDR3: CASTQGQGLRYTF; D: -; V: TRBV25-1; size: -; J: TRBJ1-2
DNA: TGTGCCAGCAGCTTAAGCGGGCCTGAAGCTTTCTTT; CDR3: CASSLSGPEAFF; D: -; V: TRBV7-9; size: -; J: TRBJ1-1
DNA: TGCGCCAGCAGCGGCGGGACAGTCCAAGAGACCCAGTACTTC; CDR3: CASSGGTVQETQYF; D: -; V: TRBV5-1; size: -; J: TRBJ2-5